This TCR beta chain was sequenced in a study of T cells expressing NK-cell markers. As for the study in general: In the group of eight sequenced donors, seven were HCMV-seropositive and one was seronegative. Whole-study findings and limits: There were four donors in whom these clonotypes also led the CD3+CD56-NKG2C+ fraction.

A word on this clonotype: Its antigen remains unidentified.

TCRdb derives one entry per CDR3 protein from the 5' RACE reads, leaving out DNA. This listing includes about 140,000 distinct CDR3 sequences. CDR3 length: 15 residues. CDR1 is SGHKS, CDR2 YYEKEE, per germline (reference sequence). The specimen sequenced was blood T cells: a sorted CD56 or NKG2C T cell subset, CD4+ or CD8+ T cells, or bulk PBMC T cells (not recorded which). The genes are TRBV5-5 and TRBJ2-5; absent DNA, TCRdb's TRBD1 call cannot be checked. This receptor was obtained from a man between 18 and 29 years old in good health. CDR3: CASSSEGGRGETQYF.